Below, 27 T cell receptor beta chains from the same sample are listed, as sequenced in a study of OX40 agonist ivuxolimab in advanced cancers. Data came from immunoSEQ multiplex PCR; TCRdb stores just in-frame clones and leaves some out. The table has tens of thousands of clones, roughly 84% seen once. The material sequenced was CD4+ or CD8+ T cells sorted from blood, taken in a trial of the OX40 agonist ivuxolimab. Receptor source: an adult with an advanced solid tumor such as melanoma, head and neck, liver or kidney cancer.

This clone was seen only once. The CDR3 is CASSPFGVYNEQFF. DNA for the CDR3: TGTGCCAGCTCACCATTCGGGGTGTACAATGAGCAGTTCTTC. The genes are TRBV18 and TRBJ2-1; D is possibly TRBD2 (5 bases). Germline CDR1 and CDR2: KGHSH and LQKENI. Trimming took 2 bases from V and 4 from J, leaving 9 bases between them. This CDR3 spans 14 amino acids.

V usage is TRBV27 and J usage is TRBJ2-2, with D perhaps given as TRBD1 or TRBD2 (5 bases each). CDR3 length equals 15 residues. With 2 bases removed from V and 3 bases from J, the gap between germline ends came to 10 bases. Germline-derived CDR1 and CDR2 are MNHEY and SMNVEV (reference sequence). The CDR3 sequence is CASSLRGVYTGELFF. In DNA, the CDR3 is TGTGCCAGCAGTTTAAGAGGGGTCTACACCGGGGAGCTGTTTTTT.

This rearrangement joins TRBV7-9 to TRBJ2-3, with 13 nucleotides matching TRBD2. Trimming removed 4 bases from V and 5 bases from J; junction bases left unmatched: 3. The germline V gene encodes CDR1 SEHNR and CDR2 FQNEAQ (reference sequence). The CDR3 totals 15 residues. The chain's CDR3 is CASSSGLAGIDTQYF. In nucleotides, the CDR3 is TGTGCCAGCAGCTCGGGACTAGCGGGGATAGATACGCAGTATTTT.

The gene calls are TRBV5-5 and TRBJ1-5; D is unresolved. CDR1 is SGHKS and CDR2 is YYEKEE in the germline V gene (reference sequence). The CDR3 totals 14 residues. V lost 2 bases and J lost 1, with 7 bases in between. The CDR3 DNA reads TGTGCCAGCAGCTTAGCTTACAGCAATCAGCCCCAGCATTTT. This codes for CASSLAYSNQPQHF.

A few counts support this clone. This chain connects TRBV10-3 to TRBJ2-5, with 10 nucleotides matching TRBD1. The V segment lost 8 bases and the J segment 3 bases; nucleotides outside the gene matches: 21. Germline V gene data show CDR1 as ENHRY and CDR2 as SYGVKD. The CDR3 contains 19 residues. CDR3 DNA: TGTGCCATCCACCCGGGACAGGGGTCCGCTAGCGGCAGAAAAGAGACCCAGTACTTC. This translates into CAIHPGQGSASGRKETQYF.

The chain uses TRBV2 and TRBJ1-2; no reliable D call. This CDR3 region has 13 residues. CDR1 and CDR2 (germline): SNHLY, FYNNEI. Trimming removed 2 bases from V and 8 bases from J, with 12 bases in between. The CDR3: CASSELYSGGYTF. The CDR3 region has the DNA TGTGCCAGCAGTGAATTATACTCGGGGGGCTACACCTTC.

The genes are TRBV10-1 and TRBJ2-3; D call uncertain. The CDR3 contains 14 residues. The germline V gene encodes CDR1 WNHNN and CDR2 SYGVQD (reference sequence). V lost 3 bases to trimming and J lost 1 base, with 8 bases between them. The CDR3 here is CASSDRRRTDTQYF. The CDR3 DNA sequence: TGCGCCAGCAGTGACAGGCGCCGCACAGATACGCAGTATTTT.

The V gene is TRBV5-4, the J gene TRBJ2-2, with D uncertain. Germline CDR1 and CDR2: SGHNT and YYREEE (reference sequence). Trimming took 4 bases from V and 2 from J, leaving 9 bases between them. This CDR3 has 14 amino acids. This CDR3 reads CASSHSGNTGELFF. For the CDR3, the DNA is TGTGCCAGCAGCCATTCAGGAAACACCGGGGAGCTGTTTTTT.

The chain links TRBV18 to TRBJ1-2, with no clear D. Germline CDR1 KGHSH, CDR2 LQKENI. Trimming cost V 3 bases and J 10 bases, with 15 bases left between them. There are 13 residues in the CDR3. The DNA of the CDR3 is TGTGCCAGCTCACCGCCGAGTCTGAAAGACTACACCTTC. Its translation is CASSPPSLKDYTF.

This chain connects TRBV19 to TRBJ1-5; 8 positions agree with TRBD1. Germline assignment: CDR1 LNHDA and CDR2 SQIVND (reference sequence). After removal of 7 bases from V and 7 bases from J, the junction contained 15 bases not matched to a gene. The CDR3 is 16 amino acids. CDR3 sequence reads: CASTPRSRGRRQPQHF. The CDR3 bases are TGTGCCAGTACCCCGCGGTCCAGGGGGCGCCGGCAGCCCCAGCATTTT. The full variable domain, with the rest looked up from reference TRBV19 and TRBJ1-5, is DGGITQSPKYLFRKEGQNVTLSCEQNLNHDAMYWYRQDPGQGLRLIYYSQIVNDFQKGDIAEGYSVSREKKESFPLTVTSAQKNPTAFYLCASTPRSRGRRQPQHFGDGTRLSIL.

The chain has TRBV19 and TRBJ1-6; 9 nucleotides line up with TRBD1. This CDR3 comprises 17 residues. Germline V gene lookup returns CDR1 LNHDA and CDR2 SQIVND (reference sequence). The V and J ends lost 5 bases and 0 bases, in that order; junction bases with no gene match: 5. Here the CDR3 reads CASSAGQGSSYNSPLHF. CDR3 nucleotide sequence: TGTGCCAGTAGTGCAGGACAGGGGAGCTCCTATAATTCACCCCTCCACTTT.

The genes are TRBV4-1 and TRBJ1-5; D ambiguous. V was cut by 7 bases and J by 0 bases, with 19 bases left in between. Germline V gene sequence: CDR1 MGHRA, CDR2 YSYEKL. This CDR3 has 17 amino acids. In DNA, the CDR3 is TGCGCCAGCAACAGTTTGCACCGGGAGTATAGCAATCAGCCCCAGCATTTT. As protein: CASNSLHREYSNQPQHF.

V usage is TRBV27 and J usage is TRBJ2-5; TRBD2 is a possible D gene (6 bases). V lost 1 base and J 9 bases, leaving 12 bases between the germline ends. The CDR3 spans 13 residues. Germline CDR1 is MNHEY and CDR2 is SMNVEV (reference sequence). The CDR3 DNA reads as TGTGCCAGCAGTTTATTTGCTTCGGGGGCCCAGTACTTC. This gives the protein CASSLFASGAQYF.

This clone appeared once. This chain connects TRBV5-1 to TRBJ2-5, with 7 bases lining up with TRBD1. The germline CDR1 and CDR2 sequences are SGHRS and YFSETQ. The CDR3 runs to 14 residues. The junction had 11 bases not matched to a gene; V was cut back by 4 bases and J by 8 bases. In DNA, the CDR3 is TGCGCCAGCAGCCCTAATACAGGACAGGCCACCCAGTACTTC. It encodes CASSPNTGQATQYF. The complete variable domain, with remaining parts taken from reference TRBV5-1 and TRBJ2-5, reads KAGVTQTPRYLIKTRGQQVTLSCSPISGHRSVSWYQQTPGQGLQFLFEYFSETQRNKGNFPGRFSGRQFSNSRSEMNVSTLELGDSALYLCASSPNTGQATQYFGPGTRLLVL.

J is TRBJ1-2 and V is TRBV19; D unclear. This CDR3 region has 15 residues. V lost 0 bases and J 3 bases, leaving 11 bases between the germline ends. Germline assignment: CDR1 LNHDA and CDR2 SQIVND (reference sequence). CDR3 nucleotides: TGTGCCAGTAGTATAGATGGTCGCAGCCACTATGGCTACACCTTC. Protein sequence: CASSIDGRSHYGYTF.

CDR3 coding DNA: TGTGCCAGCAGCTGGAAGCGGGGACTAGCGATGGCAGATACGCAGTATTTT. It encodes CASSWKRGLAMADTQYF. The chain has TRBV7-3 and TRBJ2-3; 10 bases are shared with TRBD2. The CDR3 is made up of 17 amino acids. Germline V lookup: CDR1 SGHTA, CDR2 FQGTGA. Unmatched junction bases numbered 11, after V lost 4 bases and J lost 4 bases.

The chain is built from TRBV29-1 and TRBJ2-7, with TRBD1 matching 12 bases. The CDR3 length is 12 residues. V shed 6 bases and J 6 bases; nucleotides not matched to a gene: 3. Germline V gene lookup returns CDR1 SQVTM and CDR2 ANQGSEA. CDR3 sequence: CSVGQGASEQYF. The CDR3, as DNA: TGCAGCGTGGGACAGGGGGCTTCCGAGCAGTACTTC.

The chain is built from TRBV19 and TRBJ2-1, with D maybe TRBD2 (5 bases). CDR3 length: 15 amino acids. Germline CDR1 and CDR2: LNHDA and SQIVND (reference sequence). V was clipped by 3 bases and J by 7 bases, with 16 bases between them. The CDR3: CASSMIVGEGNEQFF. The CDR3 DNA is TGTGCCAGTAGTATGATCGTGGGAGAGGGAAATGAGCAGTTCTTC.

This sequence joins TRBV5-4 and TRBJ1-6; 9 bases are a match to TRBD1. The V gene's germline CDR1 is SGHNT and CDR2 YYREEE (reference sequence). V lost 4 bases, J lost 5 bases, and 4 bases stayed unmatched. The length of the CDR3 is 15 residues. The CDR3: CASSPGTGNNSPLHF. CDR3 nucleotides: TGTGCCAGCAGCCCTGGGACAGGGAATAATTCACCCCTCCACTTT.

This sequence joins TRBV5-1 and TRBJ1-6; 7 bases fit TRBD1. The V and J ends lost 4 bases and 6 bases, in that order; junction bases with no gene match: 10. Looked up from germline, CDR1 is SGHRS and CDR2 is YFSETQ. This CDR3 spans 16 amino acids. The CDR3 nucleotides are TGCGCCAGCAGCCGGGACAGCTCAGTGATTAATTCACCCCTCCACTTT. This codes for CASSRDSSVINSPLHF.

The V call is TRBV25-1, the J call TRBJ2-7; no firm D call. The germline gives CDR1 MGHDK, CDR2 SYGVNS. V lost 5 bases, J lost 0 bases, and 8 bases lay in between. The CDR3 extends over 13 amino acids. CDR3 bases: TGTGCCAGCAGTTCAACCCGCTCCTACGAGCAGTACTTC. Its protein product is CASSSTRSYEQYF.

The chain links TRBV10-1 to TRBJ2-1, with 8 bases aligning to TRBD1. CDR1 is WNHNN and CDR2 is SYGVQD in the germline V gene (reference sequence). The CDR3 runs 15 residues. Losses at the gene ends were 7 bases for V and 6 bases for J; bases not matched to a gene: 11. CDR3 amino acids: CASNPTGGLLNEQFF. The DNA of the CDR3 is TGCGCCAGCAACCCTACAGGGGGGCTCCTCAATGAGCAGTTCTTC.

The chain employs TRBV7-2 and TRBJ1-3; D is unclear. Trimming removed 5 bases from V and 4 bases from J, with 15 bases in between. The V gene's germline CDR1 is SGHTA and CDR2 FQGNSA. CDR3 size: 15 residues. CDR3 DNA sequence: TGTGCCAGCAGCACCGGACGGCCCCTGGGAAACACCATATATTTT. It specifies CASSTGRPLGNTIYF.

Only one count was recorded for this clone. The chain carries TRBV4-1 and TRBJ2-5; TRBD2 aligns across 8 bases. Germline V lookup: CDR1 MGHRA, CDR2 YSYEKL. The CDR3 sequence is 15 residues long. J was trimmed by 2 bases and V by 2 bases; bases with no gene match: 4. The CDR3 sequence is CASSQSGGVQETQYF. The CDR3 region has the DNA TGCGCCAGCAGCCAATCGGGGGGGGTTCAAGAGACCCAGTACTTC.

The chain uses TRBV2 and TRBJ2-7, with a tentative D call TRBD1 (6 bases). Germline CDR1 reads SNHLY; CDR2 reads FYNNEI. This CDR3 spans 15 amino acids. Deletions cut 6 bases from V and 3 bases from J, with 18 bases between. CDR3 protein: CASRTGQQAYYEQYF. CDR3 bases: TGTGCCAGCAGAACCGGACAGCAGGCGTACTACGAGCAGTACTTC.

The chain recombines TRBV7-8 with TRBJ1-2, with D possibly being TRBD1 (5 bases). The CDR3 is made up of 16 amino acids. Germline CDR1 reads SGHVS; CDR2 reads FQNEAQ. The ends were cut back, 1 base at V and 3 bases at J, with 15 bases in the middle. CDR3 nucleotides: TGTGCCAGCAGCTTAGGCATCCCCCCGACAGACTATGGCTACACCTTC. Its protein product is CASSLGIPPTDYGYTF.

The count of this clone is one. The chain is built from TRBV7-9 and TRBJ1-3; 9 nucleotides agree with TRBD1. J was trimmed by 8 bases and V by 4 bases; bases with no gene match: 12. The CDR3 has 16 amino acids. The germline V gene encodes CDR1 SEHNR and CDR2 FQNEAQ (reference sequence). The CDR3 sequence: CASSSGGQGPRDTIYF. The CDR3, as DNA: TGTGCCAGCAGCTCGGGGGGACAGGGCCCGCGCGACACCATATATTTT.